The T cell receptor beta chain under discussion was sequenced for a study of T cells in tumors and immune-related adverse events. Trimming at V came to 6 bases and at J to 6 bases, leaving 6 bases not matched to a gene. Germline CDR1 is SNHLY and CDR2 is FYNNEI. The CDR3 runs 14 residues. Measured with immunoSEQ multiplex PCR; TCRdb has only the in-frame clones, and not every one. The table has roughly 24,000 clones, about nine tenths seen once. The sequence was obtained from a female donor with metastatic renal cell carcinoma. The chain employs TRBV2 and TRBJ2-1, with 9 bases identical to TRBD1. The sample consisted of lymph node tissue, taken from a patient treated with anti-PD-1 therapy. The CDR3 protein is CASRAGQGSNEQFF. The CDR3 bases are TGTGCCAGCAGAGCGGGACAGGGATCCAATGAGCAGTTCTTC.